This entry is about one T cell receptor (beta chain). A far more abundant clone sits one base away, making this likely a read error. The assay was run at deep level. The authors split each subset's genomic DNA evenly across several immunoSEQ plates. On ten immunoSEQ deep assay plates, unsorted PBMC DNA was sequenced. The protocol was immunoSEQ multiplex PCR, while the TCRdb copy is restricted to in-frame clones and leaves out a portion. The sample holds about 490,000 clones, approximately 84% seen once. This record belongs to a study of shared clonotypes between healthy human individuals. Recent acute infections and vaccinations were absent in the healthy HIV-negative adult donors. The sequence was obtained from a woman in her 40s in good health. Some clones in this sample may be carry-over from other donors' samples. Material for sequencing was PBMCs.

Here the CDR3 reads CASSLAFRGWTEAFF. The CDR3 DNA is TGTGCCAGCAGCTTAGCTTTCAGGGGTTGGACTGAAGCTTTCTTT. V is TRBV7-2 and J is TRBJ1-1, with D perhaps TRBD1 (6 bases). Looked up from germline, CDR1 is SGHTA and CDR2 is FQGNSA. With 0 bases removed from V and 5 bases from J, the gap between germline ends came to 13 bases. The CDR3 runs 15 residues. The full variable domain, completed using reference TRBV7-2 and TRBJ1-1, is GAGVSQSPSNKVTEKGKDVELRCDPISGHTALYWYRQSLGQGLEFLIYFQGNSAPDKSGLPSDRFSAERTGGSVSTLTIQRTQQEDSAVYLCASSLAFRGWTEAFFGQGTRLTVV.